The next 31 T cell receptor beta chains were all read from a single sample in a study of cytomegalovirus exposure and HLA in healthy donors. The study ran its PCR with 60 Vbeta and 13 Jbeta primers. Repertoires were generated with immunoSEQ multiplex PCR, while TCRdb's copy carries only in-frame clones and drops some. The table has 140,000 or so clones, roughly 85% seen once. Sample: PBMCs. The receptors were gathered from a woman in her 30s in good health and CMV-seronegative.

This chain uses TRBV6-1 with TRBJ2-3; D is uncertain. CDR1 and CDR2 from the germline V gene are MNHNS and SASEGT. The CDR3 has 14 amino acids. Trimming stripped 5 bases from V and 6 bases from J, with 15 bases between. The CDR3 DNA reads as TGTGCCAGCAGTCTGAGACTTCTAGACGATACGCAGTATTTT. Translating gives CASSLRLLDDTQYF.

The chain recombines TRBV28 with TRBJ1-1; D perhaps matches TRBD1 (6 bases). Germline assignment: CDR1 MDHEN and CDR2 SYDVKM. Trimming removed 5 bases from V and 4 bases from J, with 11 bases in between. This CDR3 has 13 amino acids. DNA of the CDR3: TGTGCCAGCAGTGATCGGACAGTCACTGAAGCTTTCTTT. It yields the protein CASSDRTVTEAFF.

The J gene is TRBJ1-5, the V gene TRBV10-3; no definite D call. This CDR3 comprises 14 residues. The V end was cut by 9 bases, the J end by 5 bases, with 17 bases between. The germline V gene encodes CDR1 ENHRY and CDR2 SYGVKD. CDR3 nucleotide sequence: TGTGCCATTAGCGCCGGGAACTTCGATCAGCCCCAGCATTTT. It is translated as CAISAGNFDQPQHF.

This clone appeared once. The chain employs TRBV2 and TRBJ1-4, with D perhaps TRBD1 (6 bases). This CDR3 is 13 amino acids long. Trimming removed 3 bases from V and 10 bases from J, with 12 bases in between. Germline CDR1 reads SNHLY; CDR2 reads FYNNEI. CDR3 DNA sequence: TGTGCCAGCAGTGAGGAACAGGGCGGAAAACTGTTTTTT. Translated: CASSEEQGGKLFF.

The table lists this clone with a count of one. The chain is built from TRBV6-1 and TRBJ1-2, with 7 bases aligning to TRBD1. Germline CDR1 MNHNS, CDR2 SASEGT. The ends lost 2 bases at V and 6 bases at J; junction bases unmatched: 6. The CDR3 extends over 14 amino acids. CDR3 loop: CASSELGGADGYTF. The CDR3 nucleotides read TGTGCCAGCAGTGAATTAGGGGGCGCGGATGGCTACACCTTC.

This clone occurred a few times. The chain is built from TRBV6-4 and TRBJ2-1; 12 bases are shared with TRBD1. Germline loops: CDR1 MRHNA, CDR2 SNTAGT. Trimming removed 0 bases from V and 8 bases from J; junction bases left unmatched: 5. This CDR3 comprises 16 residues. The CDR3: CASSDSAGTGGDEQFF. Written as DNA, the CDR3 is TGTGCCAGCAGTGACTCGGCCGGGACAGGGGGCGATGAGCAGTTCTTC.

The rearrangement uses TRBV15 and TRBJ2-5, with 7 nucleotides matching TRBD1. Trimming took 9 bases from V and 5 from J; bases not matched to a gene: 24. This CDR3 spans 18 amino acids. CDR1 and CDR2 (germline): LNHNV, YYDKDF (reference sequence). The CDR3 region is CATSFRQGPTQTRETQYF. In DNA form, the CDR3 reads TGTGCCACATCTTTTCGACAGGGCCCGACGCAAACGCGCGAGACCCAGTACTTC.

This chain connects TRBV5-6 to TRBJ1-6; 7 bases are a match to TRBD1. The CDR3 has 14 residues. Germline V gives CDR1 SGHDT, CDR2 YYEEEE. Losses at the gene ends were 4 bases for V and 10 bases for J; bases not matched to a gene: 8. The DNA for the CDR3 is TGTGCCAGCAGCCCCAGGGGGAGAGAGTCACCCCTCCACTTT. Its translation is CASSPRGRESPLHF.

CDR3 sequence (DNA): TGTGCCAGCAGCTTGGGGGCAGGGTTCACTGAAGCTTTCTTT. It translates to CASSLGAGFTEAFF. The chain employs TRBV5-4 and TRBJ1-1; D perhaps matches TRBD1 (5 bases). The ends were cut back, 0 bases at V and 4 bases at J, with 10 bases in the middle. The germline gives CDR1 SGHNT, CDR2 YYREEE (reference sequence). The CDR3 is 14 residues long.

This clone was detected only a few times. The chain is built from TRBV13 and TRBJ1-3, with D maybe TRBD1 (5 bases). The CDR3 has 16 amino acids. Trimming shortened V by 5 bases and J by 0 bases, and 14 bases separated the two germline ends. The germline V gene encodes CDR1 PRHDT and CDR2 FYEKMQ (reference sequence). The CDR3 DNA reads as TGTGCCAGCAGCCCGTCGGACACTTCCTCTGGAAACACCATATATTTT. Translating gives CASSPSDTSSGNTIYF.

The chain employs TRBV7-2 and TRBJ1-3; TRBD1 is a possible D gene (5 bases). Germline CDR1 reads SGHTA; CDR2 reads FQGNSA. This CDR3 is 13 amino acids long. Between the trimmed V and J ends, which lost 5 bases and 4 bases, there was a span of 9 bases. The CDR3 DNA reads TGTGCCAGCAGCCCGGACACCGGAAACACCATATATTTT. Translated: CASSPDTGNTIYF.

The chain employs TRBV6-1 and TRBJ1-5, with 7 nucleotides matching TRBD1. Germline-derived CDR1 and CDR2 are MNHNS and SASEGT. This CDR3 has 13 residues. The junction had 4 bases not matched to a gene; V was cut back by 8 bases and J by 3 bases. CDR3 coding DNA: TGTGCCAGCCGTACAGGGGACAATCAGCCCCAGCATTTT. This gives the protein CASRTGDNQPQHF.

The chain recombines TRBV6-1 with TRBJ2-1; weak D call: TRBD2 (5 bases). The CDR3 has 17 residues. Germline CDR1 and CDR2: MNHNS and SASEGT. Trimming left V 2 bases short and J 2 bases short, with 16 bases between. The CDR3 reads CASSEFGGSATYNEQFF. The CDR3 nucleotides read TGTGCCAGCAGTGAATTTGGAGGTTCAGCCACCTACAATGAGCAGTTCTTC.

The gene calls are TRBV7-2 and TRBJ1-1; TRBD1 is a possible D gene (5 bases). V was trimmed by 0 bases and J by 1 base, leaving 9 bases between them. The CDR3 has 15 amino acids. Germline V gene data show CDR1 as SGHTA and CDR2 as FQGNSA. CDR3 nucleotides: TGTGCCAGCAGCTTAGCAGGACACCCGAACACTGAAGCTTTCTTT. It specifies CASSLAGHPNTEAFF. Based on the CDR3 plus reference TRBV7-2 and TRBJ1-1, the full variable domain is GAGVSQSPSNKVTEKGKDVELRCDPISGHTALYWYRQSLGQGLEFLIYFQGNSAPDKSGLPSDRFSAERTGGSVSTLTIQRTQQEDSAVYLCASSLAGHPNTEAFFGQGTRLTVV.

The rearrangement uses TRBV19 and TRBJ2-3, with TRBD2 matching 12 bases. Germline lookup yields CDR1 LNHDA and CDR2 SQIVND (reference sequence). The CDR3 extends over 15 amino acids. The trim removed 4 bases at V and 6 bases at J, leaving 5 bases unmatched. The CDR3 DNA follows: TGTGCCAGTAGTACTAGCGGGGGGGTGTCGGATACGCAGTATTTT. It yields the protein CASSTSGGVSDTQYF. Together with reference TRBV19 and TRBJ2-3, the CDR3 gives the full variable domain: DGGITQSPKYLFRKEGQNVTLSCEQNLNHDAMYWYRQDPGQGLRLIYYSQIVNDFQKGDIAEGYSVSREKKESFPLTVTSAQKNPTAFYLCASSTSGGVSDTQYFGPGTRLTVL.

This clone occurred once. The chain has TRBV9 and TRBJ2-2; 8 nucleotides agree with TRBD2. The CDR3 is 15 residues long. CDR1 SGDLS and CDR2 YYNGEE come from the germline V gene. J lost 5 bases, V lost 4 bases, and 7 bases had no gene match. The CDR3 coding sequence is TGTGCCAGCAGCCGGGGACTAGTCCAGACCGGGGAGCTGTTTTTT. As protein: CASSRGLVQTGELFF.

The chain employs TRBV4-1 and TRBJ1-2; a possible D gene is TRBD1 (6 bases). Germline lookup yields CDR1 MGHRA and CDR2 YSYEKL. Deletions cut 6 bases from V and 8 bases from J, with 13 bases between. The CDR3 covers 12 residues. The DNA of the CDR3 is TGCGCCAGCAGTTGGTCAGGGGACGGCTACACCTTC. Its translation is CASSWSGDGYTF.

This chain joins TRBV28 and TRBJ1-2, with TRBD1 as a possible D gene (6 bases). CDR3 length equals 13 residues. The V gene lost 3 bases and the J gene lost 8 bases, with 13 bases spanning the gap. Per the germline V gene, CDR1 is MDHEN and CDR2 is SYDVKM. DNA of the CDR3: TGTGCCAGCAGTTTCCTCAGGGGTCAAGGCTACACCTTC. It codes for CASSFLRGQGYTF.

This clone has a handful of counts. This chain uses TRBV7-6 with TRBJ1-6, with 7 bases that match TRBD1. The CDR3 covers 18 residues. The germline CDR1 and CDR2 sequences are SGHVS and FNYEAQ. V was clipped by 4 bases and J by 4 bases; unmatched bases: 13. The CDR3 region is CASSSLDPGQRYNSPLHF. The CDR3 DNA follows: TGTGCCAGCAGCTCACTGGACCCGGGACAGAGATATAATTCACCCCTCCACTTT.

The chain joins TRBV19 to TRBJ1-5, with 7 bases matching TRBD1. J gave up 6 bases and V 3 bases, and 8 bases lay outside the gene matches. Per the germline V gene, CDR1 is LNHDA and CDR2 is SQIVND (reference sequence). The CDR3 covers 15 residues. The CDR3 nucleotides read TGTGCCAGTAGTATGGAAGAGACAGGGACTCAGCCCCAGCATTTT. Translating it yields CASSMEETGTQPQHF.

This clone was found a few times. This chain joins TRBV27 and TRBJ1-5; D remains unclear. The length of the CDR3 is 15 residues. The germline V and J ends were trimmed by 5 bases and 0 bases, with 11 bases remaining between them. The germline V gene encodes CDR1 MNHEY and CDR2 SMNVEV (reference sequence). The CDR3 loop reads CASSANRDSNQPQHF. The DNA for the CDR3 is TGTGCCAGCAGTGCGAACCGGGATAGCAATCAGCCCCAGCATTTT.

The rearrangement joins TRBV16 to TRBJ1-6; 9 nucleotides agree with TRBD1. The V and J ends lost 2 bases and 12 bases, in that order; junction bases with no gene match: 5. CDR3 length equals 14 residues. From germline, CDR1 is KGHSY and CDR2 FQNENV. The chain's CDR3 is CASSQGTGIEPLHF. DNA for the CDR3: TGTGCCAGCAGCCAAGGGACAGGGATTGAACCCCTCCACTTT.

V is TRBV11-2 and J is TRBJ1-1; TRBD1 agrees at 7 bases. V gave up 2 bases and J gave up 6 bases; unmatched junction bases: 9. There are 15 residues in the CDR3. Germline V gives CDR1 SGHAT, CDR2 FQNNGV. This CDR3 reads CASSLNSGGPAEAFF. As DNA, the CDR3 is TGTGCCAGCAGCTTAAACTCAGGGGGTCCGGCTGAAGCTTTCTTT.

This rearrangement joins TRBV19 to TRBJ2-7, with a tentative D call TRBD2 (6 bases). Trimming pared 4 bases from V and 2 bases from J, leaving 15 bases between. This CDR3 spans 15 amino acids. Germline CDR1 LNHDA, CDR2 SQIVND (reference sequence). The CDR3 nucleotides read TGTGCCAGTAGTACTTTACTAGCTCCCACCTACGAGCAGTACTTC. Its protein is CASSTLLAPTYEQYF.

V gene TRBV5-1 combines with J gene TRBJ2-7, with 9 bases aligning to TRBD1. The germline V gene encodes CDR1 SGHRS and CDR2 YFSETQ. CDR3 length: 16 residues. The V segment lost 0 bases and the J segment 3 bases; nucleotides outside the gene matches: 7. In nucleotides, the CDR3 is TGCGCCAGCAGCTTGGGACAGGGGGTCGAGAGCTACGAGCAGTACTTC. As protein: CASSLGQGVESYEQYF. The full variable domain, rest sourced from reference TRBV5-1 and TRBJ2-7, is KAGVTQTPRYLIKTRGQQVTLSCSPISGHRSVSWYQQTPGQGLQFLFEYFSETQRNKGNFPGRFSGRQFSNSRSEMNVSTLELGDSALYLCASSLGQGVESYEQYFGPGTRLTVT.

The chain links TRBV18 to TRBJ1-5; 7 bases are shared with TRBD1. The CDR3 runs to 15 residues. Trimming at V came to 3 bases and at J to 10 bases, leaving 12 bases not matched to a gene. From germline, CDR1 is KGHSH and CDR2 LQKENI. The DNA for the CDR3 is TGTGCCAGCTCACCTGGACAGGCCGAAATTTTTCCCCAGCATTTT. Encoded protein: CASSPGQAEIFPQHF.

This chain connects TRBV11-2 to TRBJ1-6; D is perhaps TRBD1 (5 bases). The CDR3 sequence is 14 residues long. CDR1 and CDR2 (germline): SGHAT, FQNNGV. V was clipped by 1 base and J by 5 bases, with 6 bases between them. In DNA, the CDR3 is TGTGCCAGCAGCTTAGGACAGAATAATTCACCCCTCCACTTT. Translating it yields CASSLGQNNSPLHF.

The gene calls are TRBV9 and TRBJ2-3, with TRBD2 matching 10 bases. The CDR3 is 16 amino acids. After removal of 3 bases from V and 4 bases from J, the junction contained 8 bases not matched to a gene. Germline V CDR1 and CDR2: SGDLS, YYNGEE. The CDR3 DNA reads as TGTGCCAGCAGCGCCCCTAGCGGGGGAGGGTCAGATACGCAGTATTTT. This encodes CASSAPSGGGSDTQYF.

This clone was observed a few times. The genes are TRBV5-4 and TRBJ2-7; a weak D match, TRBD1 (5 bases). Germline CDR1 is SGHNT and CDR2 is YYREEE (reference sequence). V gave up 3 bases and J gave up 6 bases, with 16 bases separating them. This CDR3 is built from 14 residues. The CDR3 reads CASSSDSQGSEQYF. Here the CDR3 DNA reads TGTGCCAGCAGCTCTGACTCTCAGGGATCCGAGCAGTACTTC.

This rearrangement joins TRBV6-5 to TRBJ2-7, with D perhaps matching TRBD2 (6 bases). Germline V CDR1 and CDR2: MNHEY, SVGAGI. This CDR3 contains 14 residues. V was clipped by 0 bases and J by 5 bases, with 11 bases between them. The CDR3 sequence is CASSYSGGDHEQYF. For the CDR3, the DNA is TGTGCCAGCAGTTACTCCGGAGGGGACCACGAGCAGTACTTC.

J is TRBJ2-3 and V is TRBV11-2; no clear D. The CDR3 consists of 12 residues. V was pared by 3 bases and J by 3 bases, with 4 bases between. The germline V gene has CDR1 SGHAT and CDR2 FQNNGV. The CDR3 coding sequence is TGTGCCAGCAGCTTTAGAACAGATACGCAGTATTTT. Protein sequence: CASSFRTDTQYF. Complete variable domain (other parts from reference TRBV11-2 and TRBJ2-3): EAGVAQSPRYKIIEKRQSVAFWCNPISGHATLYWYQQILGQGPKLLIQFQNNGVVDDSQLPKDRFSAERLKGVDSTLKIQPAKLEDSAVYLCASSFRTDTQYFGPGTRLTVL.